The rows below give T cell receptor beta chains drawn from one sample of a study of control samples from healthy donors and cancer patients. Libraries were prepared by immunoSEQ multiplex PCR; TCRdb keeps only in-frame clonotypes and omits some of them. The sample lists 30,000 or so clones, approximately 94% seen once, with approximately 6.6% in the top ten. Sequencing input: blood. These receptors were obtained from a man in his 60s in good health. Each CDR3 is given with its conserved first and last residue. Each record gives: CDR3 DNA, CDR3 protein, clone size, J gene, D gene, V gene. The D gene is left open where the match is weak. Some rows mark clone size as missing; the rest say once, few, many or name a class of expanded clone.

TGTGCCAGCTCACCAGACCGTGGAAACACCATATATTTT | CASSPDRGNTIYF | - | TRBJ1-3 | - | TRBV18
TGTGCCAGCAGCGTAGAAGGCTTTTCCGGCAACACCATATATTTT | CASSVEGFSGNTIYF | - | TRBJ1-3 | - | TRBV9
TGTGCCACCAGCCCTTACACGAACACCGGGGAGCTGTTTTTT | CATSPYTNTGELFF | few | TRBJ2-2 | - | TRBV24-1
TGTGCCAGCAGCCCAGGGGGACAGGTTTGGGTTTATGGCTACACCTTC | CASSPGGQVWVYGYTF | - | TRBJ1-2 | TRBD1 | TRBV28
TGTGCCAGTAGGGCGGGGGGGCCCAATGAGCAGTTCTTC | CASRAGGPNEQFF | - | TRBJ2-1 | TRBD2 | TRBV19
TGTGCCAGCAGGGGGGGGATCACTGAAGCTTTCTTT | CASRGGITEAFF | - | TRBJ1-1 | - | TRBV6-5
TGCGCCAGCAGCCACGGGACAGGCAACTATAATGAAAAACTGTTTTTT | CASSHGTGNYNEKLFF | few | TRBJ1-4 | TRBD1 | TRBV4-3
TGTGCCAGCAGTGAATTGGATACGCAGTATTTT | CASSELDTQYF | - | TRBJ2-3 | - | TRBV6-1
TGTGCCAGCAGTTTAAACGGCAATCAGCCCCAGCATTTT | CASSLNGNQPQHF | - | TRBJ1-5 | - | TRBV12-3/TRBV12-4
TGTGCCAGCAGCCGAAAGGGGGAATCCTACGAGCAGTACTTC | CASSRKGESYEQYF | - | TRBJ2-7 | - | TRBV5-4
TGCGCCAGCAGCTTGGGGGGCAGGGGGACTAATTCACCCCTCCACTTT | CASSLGGRGTNSPLHF | - | TRBJ1-6 | TRBD1 | TRBV5-1
TGTGCCAGCAGCCTAAGCCGGGCCATGAACAATGAAAAACTGTTTTTT | CASSLSRAMNNEKLFF | - | TRBJ1-4 | - | TRBV7-9
TGTGCCAGCACCCGGACGACAGATACGCAGTATTTT | CASTRTTDTQYF | - | TRBJ2-3 | - | TRBV7-8
TGCGCCAGCAGCTTGGGGGGAGGGTATACGATGGACTACGAGCAGTACTTC | CASSLGGGYTMDYEQYF | - | TRBJ2-7 | TRBD2 | TRBV5-1
TGTGCCAGCAGCGTATCTAGAGGGGGGGAATCACCCCTCCACTTT | CASSVSRGGESPLHF | - | TRBJ1-6 | - | TRBV9
TGTGCCAGCAGCTTGCCCCGAGGGTCTAGCGGGGGGAACAATGAGCAGTTCTTC | CASSLPRGSSGGNNEQFF | - | TRBJ2-1 | TRBD2 | TRBV5-4
TGCAGCGTTGTGGGTGACAGGGGTGACTATGGCTACACCTTC | CSVVGDRGDYGYTF | - | TRBJ1-2 | TRBD1 | TRBV29-1
TGTGCCAGTAAGGACAGGGATGGTCAGCCCCAGCATTTT | CASKDRDGQPQHF | once | TRBJ1-5 | TRBD1 | TRBV6-5
TGCGCCCGCAGCCGACGGGGGACAGGGGGGGACGAGCAGTACTTC | CARSRRGTGGDEQYF | once | TRBJ2-7 | TRBD1 | TRBV5-1
TGTGCCAGCAGCTCGGGACCCTATGCGAGGGGCACTGAAGCTTTCTTT | CASSSGPYARGTEAFF | once | TRBJ1-1 | - | TRBV7-2
TGTGCCAGCTCCTGGACTAGCGGGGGGGAGTCAGATACGCAGTATTTT | CASSWTSGGESDTQYF | - | TRBJ2-3 | TRBD2 | TRBV9
TGTGCCATCAGTGAGAGCGTTGGGGGGCCCTCCTACGAGCAGTACTTC | CAISESVGGPSYEQYF | - | TRBJ2-7 | - | TRBV10-3
TGTGCCAGCAGCCCATGGGCGGACGAAAAACTGTTTTTT | CASSPWADEKLFF | few | TRBJ1-4 | - | TRBV7-9
TGTGCCAGCAGCCTAGCTGGGGGGGGAGGCTACACCTTC | CASSLAGGGGYTF | - | TRBJ1-2 | - | TRBV3-1/TRBV3-2
TGCGCCAGCAGAGAGGGATTCTCCTATAATTCACCCCTCCACTTT | CASREGFSYNSPLHF | - | TRBJ1-6 | - | TRBV5-1
TGTGCCAGCTCACCAGTGAAGGGTGTGTTTGGAAACACCATATATTTT | CASSPVKGVFGNTIYF | - | TRBJ1-3 | - | TRBV18
TGTGCCAGTAGTATGGGTCAGGGTAACACAGATACGCAGTATTTT | CASSMGQGNTDTQYF | once | TRBJ2-3 | - | TRBV19
TGTGCCAGCTCACCGGCGACAGGAGGCAATCAGCCCCAGCATTTT | CASSPATGGNQPQHF | - | TRBJ1-5 | - | TRBV18
TGTGCCAGCAGTCTTATCTGGGGGGGGGAGCTGTTTTTT | CASSLIWGGELFF | - | TRBJ2-2 | - | TRBV7-2
TGTGCCAGCAGCTCGAACCGGCGGGGGCACACCACAGATACGCAGTATTTT | CASSSNRRGHTTDTQYF | - | TRBJ2-3 | - | TRBV7-9
TGTGCCAGCAGCTCAAGTGCGTATGGCTACACCTTC | CASSSSAYGYTF | - | TRBJ1-2 | - | TRBV11-2
TGCGCCAGCAGCACCGCAGGGGCGCCGGATACGCAGTATTTT | CASSTAGAPDTQYF | - | TRBJ2-3 | - | TRBV5-1
TGTGCCAGCAGGCCAACAGGGGGCTTCGGGCAGCCCCAGCATTTT | CASRPTGGFGQPQHF | - | TRBJ1-5 | TRBD1 | TRBV28
TGTGCCATGACCGCAGGGGGCAAAGCTTTCTTT | CAMTAGGKAFF | - | TRBJ1-1 | TRBD1 | TRBV12-3/TRBV12-4
TGTGCCAGCAGGGGACAGCAGAACACTGAAGCTTTCTTT | CASRGQQNTEAFF | once | TRBJ1-1 | TRBD1 | TRBV12-3/TRBV12-4
TGTGCCAGCAGCTTACAGATCTCTGGGGCCAACGTCCTGACTTTC | CASSLQISGANVLTF | - | TRBJ2-6 | - | TRBV11-1
TGTGCCAGCAGCCAAGACAGGGCCTTCAATGAAGCTTTCTTT | CASSQDRAFNEAFF | - | TRBJ1-1 | TRBD1 | TRBV7-2
TGTGCCAGCAGGCAGGGGTGGGGAAACACTGAAGCTTTCTTT | CASRQGWGNTEAFF | - | TRBJ1-1 | - | TRBV6-5
TGTGCCAGCACATCAGGGGGTTGGAATTCACCCCTCCACTTT | CASTSGGWNSPLHF | - | TRBJ1-6 | TRBD1 | TRBV28
TGTGCCAGCAGTTACTCATCGGTGTATGGCTACACCTTC | CASSYSSVYGYTF | - | TRBJ1-2 | - | TRBV6-2/TRBV6-3
TGTGCCAGTAGTACGCAGGGAAACACCATATATTTT | CASSTQGNTIYF | - | TRBJ1-3 | - | TRBV19
TGCGCCAGCAGCCAAGGACGGCTGGGCCTAGGGAATTCACCCCTCCACTTT | CASSQGRLGLGNSPLHF | - | TRBJ1-6 | - | TRBV4-1
TGCAGCGTCGGACAGGGGGACTATGGCTACACCTTC | CSVGQGDYGYTF | - | TRBJ1-2 | TRBD1 | TRBV29-1
TGCAGCTCCCGGACAGGAGTCACCGGGGAGCTGTTTTTT | CSSRTGVTGELFF | - | TRBJ2-2 | TRBD1 | TRBV29-1
TGTGCCAGCAGTCCGGGCACTGAAGCTTTCTTT | CASSPGTEAFF | - | TRBJ1-1 | - | TRBV6-2/TRBV6-3